This T cell receptor (beta chain) was found in a study of cytomegalovirus exposure and HLA in healthy donors. Study overall: There were some 400 genotyped donors. Of these, 81% fell in the genetic ancestry cluster associated with self-reported Caucasian donors.

The PCR used 60 Vbeta and 13 Jbeta primers. Assay used: immunoSEQ multiplex PCR; TCRdb lists only in-frame clones, some missing. Here the sample spans more than 150,000 clones, over 70% being singletons. Trimming took 3 bases from V and 5 from J; bases not matched to a gene: 3. Germline V gives CDR1 PRHDT, CDR2 FYEKMQ (reference sequence). The CDR3 has 13 residues. The chain has TRBV13 and TRBJ1-2, with 7 positions matching TRBD1. Sequencing was performed on PBMCs. The clonotype comes from a man in his late teens or twenties in good health and CMV-seronegative. The CDR3 spells CASSLDRLYGYTF. Written as DNA, the CDR3 is TGTGCCAGCAGCTTGGACAGGCTTTATGGCTACACCTTC.